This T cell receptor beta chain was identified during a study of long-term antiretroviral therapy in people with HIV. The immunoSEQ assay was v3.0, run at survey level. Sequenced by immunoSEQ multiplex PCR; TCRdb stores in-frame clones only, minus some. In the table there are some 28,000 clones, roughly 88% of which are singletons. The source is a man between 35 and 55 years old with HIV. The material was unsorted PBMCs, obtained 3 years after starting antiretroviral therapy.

The CDR3 loop is CASSLLTSGRSGTGELFF. In nucleotides, the CDR3 is TGCGCCAGCAGCCTACTGACTAGCGGGAGATCGGGCACCGGGGAGCTGTTTTTT. This chain links TRBV5-1 with TRBJ2-2; 12 bases line up with TRBD2. V shed 4 bases, J shed 4 bases, and the junction held 11 bases outside the gene matches. Germline lookup yields CDR1 SGHRS and CDR2 YFSETQ. The length of the CDR3 is 18 residues.